The present T cell receptor (beta chain) was sequenced within a study of cytomegalovirus exposure and HLA in healthy donors. Remarks on this clone: Its antigen is not identified.

General study findings and limits: An observed cluster of highly shared sequence variants was recorded as a likely sequencing artifact. The study flagged about 150 TCR beta chains as cytomegalovirus-associated. It was confirmed in vitro that three of the CMV-associated chains were specific for CMV antigens. Most observed TCR sequences were rare, whereas some public TCRs were detected in many donors.

The PCR ran on 60 Vbeta and 13 Jbeta primers. Using immunoSEQ multiplex PCR, the repertoire was profiled, and TCRdb retains in-frame clones only, with some absent. Of more than 110,000 clones listed, 82% are singletons. The TCR originated in a man between 25 and 39 years old in good health and CMV-seropositive. The sample comprised PBMCs.

The CDR3 is CASSRGGHTEAFF. The CDR3 DNA reads as TGCGCCAGCAGCCGGGGGGGGCACACTGAAGCTTTCTTT. The chain uses TRBV5-1 and TRBJ1-1; a possible D gene is TRBD1 (6 bases). The CDR3 contains 13 residues. The germline CDR1 and CDR2 sequences are SGHRS and YFSETQ. The germline V and J ends were trimmed by 4 bases and 3 bases, with 10 bases remaining between them. Complete variable domain (other parts from reference TRBV5-1 and TRBJ1-1): KAGVTQTPRYLIKTRGQQVTLSCSPISGHRSVSWYQQTPGQGLQFLFEYFSETQRNKGNFPGRFSGRQFSNSRSEMNVSTLELGDSALYLCASSRGGHTEAFFGQGTRLTVV.